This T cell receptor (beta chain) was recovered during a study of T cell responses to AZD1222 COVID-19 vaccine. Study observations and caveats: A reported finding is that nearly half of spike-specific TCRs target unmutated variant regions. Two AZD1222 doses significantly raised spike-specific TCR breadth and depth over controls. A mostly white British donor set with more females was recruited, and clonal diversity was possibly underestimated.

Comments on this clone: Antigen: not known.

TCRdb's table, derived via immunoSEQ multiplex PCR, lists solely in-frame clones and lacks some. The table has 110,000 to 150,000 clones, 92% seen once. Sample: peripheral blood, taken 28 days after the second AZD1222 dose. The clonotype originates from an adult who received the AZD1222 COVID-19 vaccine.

The CDR3 nucleotides are TGTGCCAGCAGCCCGCGCACCCTAGCGGGAGAACGGACCGAGCAGTACTTC. This codes for CASSPRTLAGERTEQYF. The chain is built from TRBV5-4 and TRBJ2-7, with 10 nucleotides matching TRBD2. Per germline, CDR1 SGHNT and CDR2 YYREEE (reference sequence). This CDR3 has 17 residues. V was clipped by 4 bases and J by 6 bases; unmatched bases: 16.